This TCR beta chain was captured by sequencing in a study of PD-L1 blockade in urothelial cancer. Germline V lookup: CDR1 ENHRY, CDR2 SYGVKD. The CDR3 has 14 amino acids. The ends lost 7 bases at V and 4 bases at J; junction bases unmatched: 6. Sequencing was performed with immunoSEQ multiplex PCR; in TCRdb, only in-frame clones are kept and a portion is missing. The sample has approximately 71,000 clones, about 83% seen once. Time point defined: pretreatment peripheral blood. The rearrangement uses TRBV10-3 and TRBJ1-2; 10 nucleotides align to TRBD1. The starting material was PBMCs, obtained around atezolizumab (anti-PD-L1) treatment. This TCR came from a woman aged 65 to 85 with urothelial cancer. The CDR3 DNA follows: TGTGCCATCACCCCTGACAGGGGGCCCTATGGCTACACCTTC. It translates to CAITPDRGPYGYTF.